This TCR beta chain was obtained from a study of graft-versus-host responses after intestinal transplantation. Study summary: Induction using anti-thymocyte globulin, followed by tacrolimus and steroids for around 3 years, was given to all recipients. Study-wide results and caveats: In recipient marrow, GvH clones were found, and some appeared first in ileum or blood. Early post-transplant HvG declines were associated with peak circulating GvH clone levels. The study found high graft-versus-host to host-versus-graft clonal ratios in allografts of patients with graft-donor T cell macrochimerism.

Details on this clone: What it binds is unknown.

The ends were cut back, 3 bases at V and 1 base at J, with 15 bases in the middle. Germline CDR1 and CDR2: MNHNS and SASEGT. This CDR3 has 16 residues. Profiled with immunoSEQ multiplex PCR; TCRdb holds only in-frame clones, not every one. Of roughly 53,000 clones listed, roughly nine tenths were seen once; the top ten hold around 5.5%. The sequence was collected from a human patient who received an intestinal transplant, so some T cells may come from the graft donor. The chain links TRBV6-1 to TRBJ2-5, with D possibly being TRBD2 (5 bases). The specimen comprised PBMCs, sampled roughly 660 days after intestinal transplant. The CDR3 here is CASSEEATYLQETQYF. The CDR3 coding sequence is TGTGCCAGCAGTGAGGAGGCTACATACCTCCAAGAGACCCAGTACTTC.